The 22 T cell receptor beta chains below all came from one sample that was sequenced in a study of T cells in Graves' hyperthyroidism and ophthalmopathy. RNA transcripts yielded amplified TCR beta CDR3 regions. A first-round RT-PCR of the TCR CDR3 used the HTBI primer set. TCRdb redid the calling of the multiplex PCR reads with MiXCR, one entry per CDR3 protein. The data contain under 400,000 distinct CDR3 sequences, approximately 18% of them singletons. Input material: blood. Every receptor here comes from a woman in her 50s with Graves' hyperthyroidism.

The chain has TRBV20-1 and TRBJ1-1, with D possibly being TRBD1 (5 bases). Germline V lookup: CDR1 DFQATT, CDR2 SNEGSKA (reference sequence). This CDR3 is built from 13 residues. V was shortened by 3 bases and J by 0 bases, with 8 bases between the two germline ends. Written as DNA, the CDR3 is TGCAGTGCTAGTCGGGGGATGAACACTGAAGCTTTCTTT. It is translated as CSASRGMNTEAFF.

The chain couples TRBV20-1 to TRBJ1-5; tentative D call: TRBD1 (5 bases). Germline CDR1 is DFQATT and CDR2 is SNEGSKA (reference sequence). V shed 1 base and J shed 3 bases, with 13 bases lying between them. This CDR3 has 15 residues. CDR3 sequence: CSARAGRVINQPQHF. CDR3 coding DNA: TGCAGTGCTAGAGCTGGCAGGGTTATCAATCAGCCCCAGCATTTT.

This clonotype appeared once. This could be a read error, since a much larger clone is one nucleotide away. CDR3 region: CTSTLLAGVADTQYF. The CDR3 nucleotides are TGTACCAGCACCCTACTAGCGGGAGTGGCAGATACGCAGTATTTT. The chain has TRBV12-3 or TRBV12-4 and TRBJ2-3; TRBD2 matches at 11 bases. The CDR3 is 15 amino acids.

At least ten counts were recorded for this clonotype. The genes are TRBV3-1 and TRBJ1-6; TRBD1 matches 9 bases. V was pared by 4 bases and J by 6 bases, with 4 bases of the junction left unmatched. The V gene's germline CDR1 is LGHDT and CDR2 YNNKEL (reference sequence). The CDR3 has 15 residues. The CDR3 bases are TGTGCCAGCAGCCTGGGGACAGGGCTTAATTCACCCCTCCACTTT. This gives the protein CASSLGTGLNSPLHF.

This clonotype came up many times. This rearrangement joins TRBV3-1 to TRBJ2-7; 8 nucleotides agree with TRBD2. The CDR3 runs 14 residues. Trimming at V came to 5 bases and at J to 4 bases, leaving 7 bases not matched to a gene. Germline V gives CDR1 LGHDT, CDR2 YNNKEL (reference sequence). The CDR3 is CASSDSGNTYEQYF. Written as DNA, the CDR3 is TGTGCCAGCAGCGATAGCGGGAATACATACGAGCAGTACTTC.

This clonotype was counted only a few times. The J gene is TRBJ2-1, the V gene TRBV7-8; 8 bases fit TRBD2. The J segment lost 3 bases and the V segment lost 7 bases, leaving 11 bases of the junction unmatched. CDR3 length equals 16 residues. Germline V gene data show CDR1 as SGHVS and CDR2 as FQNEAQ. The CDR3 DNA reads as TGTGCCAGCACCAAAGGGGGGCTAGCGGGCTACAATGAGCAGTTCTTC. Protein product: CASTKGGLAGYNEQFF. The full variable domain, with the rest looked up from reference TRBV7-8 and TRBJ2-1, is GAGVSQSPRYKVAKRGQDVALRCDPISGHVSLFWYQQALGQGPEFLTYFQNEAQLDKSGLPSDRFFAERPEGSVSTLKIQRTQQEDSAVYLCASTKGGLAGYNEQFFGPGTRLTVL.

The chain uses TRBV7-9 and TRBJ2-3; D remains ambiguous. This CDR3 region has 14 residues. Germline V gene lookup returns CDR1 SEHNR and CDR2 FQNEAQ (reference sequence). The V gene lost 2 bases and the J gene lost 0 bases, with 6 bases spanning the gap. The CDR3 region is CASSLLVSTDTQYF. The CDR3 nucleotides read TGTGCCAGCAGCTTATTGGTGAGCACAGATACGCAGTATTTT. The full variable domain, in which reference TRBV7-9 and TRBJ2-3 provide the parts outside the CDR3, is DTGVSQNPRHKITKRGQNVTFRCDPISEHNRLYWYRQTLGQGPEFLTYFQNEAQLEKSRLLSDRFSAERPKGSFSTLEIQRTEQGDSAMYLCASSLLVSTDTQYFGPGTRLTVL.

This clonotype was seen ten or more times. The rearrangement joins TRBV12-3 or TRBV12-4 to TRBJ2-3; D unresolved. This CDR3 is built from 14 residues. V lost 3 bases to trimming and J lost 2 bases, with 9 bases between them. CDR3 sequence reads: CASSFMAITDTQYF. DNA of the CDR3: TGTGCCAGCAGTTTTATGGCTATCACAGATACGCAGTATTTT.

This clonotype was picked up many times. An end of the junction does not agree with germline; a read error may underlie this. This chain uses TRBV28 with TRBJ1-1; D not certain. Germline CDR1 reads MDHEN; CDR2 reads SYDVKM. The CDR3 extends over 11 amino acids. CDR3 nucleotides: TGTGCCAGCAGTTTCAACAGTGAAGCTTTCTTT. Protein: CASSFNSEAFF. Supplemented by reference TRBV28 and TRBJ1-1, the full variable domain reads DVKVTQSSRYLVKRTGEKVFLECVQDMDHENMFWYRQDPGLGLRLIYFSYDVKMKEKGDIPEGYSVSREKKERFSLILESASTNQTSMYLCASSFNSEAFFGQGTRLTVV.

The chain has TRBV10-2 and TRBJ2-1; 10 bases are shared with TRBD2. Germline V gene lookup returns CDR1 WSHSY and CDR2 SAAADI. The CDR3 is 16 amino acids. Losses at the gene ends were 4 bases for V and 6 bases for J; bases not matched to a gene: 9. The CDR3 coding sequence is TGCGCCAGCAGTGGGATTGGAGCGGGAGGGCCCAATGAGCAGTTCTTC. Amino acid sequence: CASSGIGAGGPNEQFF.

This clonotype was found a few times. The chain couples TRBV3-1 to TRBJ2-2; 9 bases are shared with TRBD2. The length of the CDR3 is 18 residues. Germline V gene sequence: CDR1 LGHDT, CDR2 YNNKEL (reference sequence). The ends lost 4 bases at V and 3 bases at J; junction bases unmatched: 12. CDR3 sequence (DNA): TGTGCCAGCAGCCTACGAGGGGGCGGGAGGGCGCACACCGGGGAGCTGTTTTTT. Its translation is CASSLRGGGRAHTGELFF. The entire variable domain, with the rest obtained from reference TRBV3-1 and TRBJ2-2, is as follows: DTAVSQTPKYLVTQMGNDKSIKCEQNLGHDTMYWYKQDSKKFLKIMFSYNNKELIINETVPNRFSPKSPDKAHLNLHINSLELGDSAVYFCASSLRGGGRAHTGELFFGEGSRLTVL.

This clonotype occurred many times. This chain links TRBV11-2 with TRBJ2-3; a weak D match, TRBD1 (6 bases). The CDR3 extends over 15 amino acids. The V end was cut by 1 base, the J end by 3 bases, with 11 bases between. Germline V CDR1 and CDR2: SGHAT, FQNNGV. As DNA, the CDR3 is TGTGCCAGCAGCTTAGTAAGGGGGTTTACAGATACGCAGTATTTT. Translated, it gives CASSLVRGFTDTQYF. Based on the CDR3 plus reference TRBV11-2 and TRBJ2-3, the full variable domain is EAGVAQSPRYKIIEKRQSVAFWCNPISGHATLYWYQQILGQGPKLLIQFQNNGVVDDSQLPKDRFSAERLKGVDSTLKIQPAKLEDSAVYLCASSLVRGFTDTQYFGPGTRLTVL.

This clonotype has at least ten counts. This chain connects TRBV11-2 to TRBJ2-1; D call uncertain. CDR3 length equals 15 residues. Germline lookup yields CDR1 SGHAT and CDR2 FQNNGV. Trimming removed 1 base at V and 4 bases at J, with 11 bases between. In DNA, the CDR3 is TGTGCCAGCAGCTTAGGTCATGTCATATACAATGAGCAGTTCTTC. Its translation is CASSLGHVIYNEQFF.

A single count supports this clonotype. The chain couples TRBV28 to TRBJ2-1; 10 bases match TRBD1. This CDR3 spans 13 amino acids. J gave up 6 bases and V 9 bases, and 5 bases lay outside the gene matches. From germline, CDR1 is MDHEN and CDR2 SYDVKM. The CDR3 bases are TGTGCCAGGGGGACAGGGGCAGTCAATGAGCAGTTCTTC. It yields the protein CARGTGAVNEQFF.

The chain employs TRBV6-1 and TRBJ2-7; 9 bases are shared with TRBD1. Germline CDR1 reads MNHNS; CDR2 reads SASEGT. The J segment lost 5 bases and the V segment lost 6 bases, leaving 8 bases of the junction unmatched. The CDR3 length is 14 residues. The CDR3 bases are TGTGCCAGCAGGGAGACAGGGGGTAACGACGAGCAGTACTTC. Translation: CASRETGGNDEQYF.

This clonotype has a count of ten or more. The V gene is TRBV12-3 or TRBV12-4, the J gene TRBJ2-5; 7 positions agree with TRBD1. This CDR3 is built from 14 residues. Losses at the gene ends were 4 bases for V and 1 base for J; bases not matched to a gene: 3. Here the CDR3 reads CASSSGTVQETQYF. The CDR3, as DNA: TGTGCCAGCAGTTCCGGGACAGTCCAAGAGACCCAGTACTTC.

Comment on this clonotype: A clone one base away is much larger, so this may be a read error. The CDR3 region is CAWSVRQLSSYDSPLHF. The CDR3 coding sequence is TGTGCCTGGAGTGTACGGCAGTTAAGCTCCTATGATTCACCCCTCCACTTT. The rearrangement joins TRBV30 to TRBJ1-6; no clear D gene. The CDR3 is 17 amino acids. Looked up from germline, CDR1 is GTSNPN and CDR2 is SVGIG (reference sequence).

The chain has TRBV6-2 or TRBV6-3 and TRBJ1-5; 9 nucleotides align to TRBD1. The CDR3 loop spans 15 amino acids. Germline loops: CDR1 MNHEY, CDR2 SVGEGT. Germline trimming cut 7 bases from V and 6 bases from J; bases unmatched to any gene: 10. The CDR3 sequence is CASIGTGTGFQPQHF. For the CDR3, the DNA is TGTGCCAGCATAGGGACCGGGACAGGGTTTCAGCCCCAGCATTTT.

In regard to this clonotype: A much larger clone differs from this one at a single base, so this may be a read error. This chain joins TRBV20-1 and TRBJ2-1; 12 bases map to TRBD2. V was clipped by 5 bases and J by 9 bases; unmatched bases: 14. The CDR3 sequence is 16 residues long. The germline gives CDR1 DFQATT, CDR2 SNEGSKA (reference sequence). CDR3 amino acids: CSAGMTSGRVNSEQFF. The CDR3 DNA is TGCAGTGCTGGTATGACTAGCGGGAGAGTAAACAGTGAGCAGTTCTTC.

To note about this clonotype: A much larger clone differs by one base, so this may be a read error. The chain uses TRBV18 and TRBJ1-1; D possibly corresponds to TRBD1 (5 bases). CDR3 length: 17 residues. CDR1 and CDR2 from the germline V gene are KGHSH and LQKENI. This CDR3 is CASPPRQVEGGDTEAFF. The CDR3 DNA reads as TGTGCCAGCCCACCACGGCAGGTCGAAGGAGGGGACACTGAAGCTTTCTTT. The variable domain in full, with the rest retrieved from reference TRBV18 and TRBJ1-1, is NAGVMQNPRHLVRRRGQEARLRCSPMKGHSHVYWYRQLPEEGLKFMVYLQKENIIDESGMPKERFSAEFPKEGPSILRIQQVVRGDSAAYFCASPPRQVEGGDTEAFFGQGTRLTVV.

The genes are TRBV12-3 or TRBV12-4 and TRBJ1-2, with TRBD1 matching 8 bases. Trimming took 6 bases from V and 3 from J; bases not matched to a gene: 12. The CDR3 is 16 amino acids. The CDR3 region has the DNA TGTGCCAGCAGCCCCATTGCCGGGACAGGACACTATGGCTACACCTTC. Encoded protein: CASSPIAGTGHYGYTF.

This clonotype was counted ten times or more. The rearrangement joins TRBV3-1 to TRBJ2-4; D not resolved. The V end was cut by 0 bases, the J end by 0 bases, with 18 bases between. Germline CDR1 reads LGHDT; CDR2 reads YNNKEL (reference sequence). The CDR3 runs to 19 residues. The CDR3 loop is CASSQDLLEHSEAKNIQYF. The CDR3 region has the DNA TGTGCCAGCAGCCAAGATTTATTGGAACACTCCGAAGCCAAAAACATTCAGTACTTC.